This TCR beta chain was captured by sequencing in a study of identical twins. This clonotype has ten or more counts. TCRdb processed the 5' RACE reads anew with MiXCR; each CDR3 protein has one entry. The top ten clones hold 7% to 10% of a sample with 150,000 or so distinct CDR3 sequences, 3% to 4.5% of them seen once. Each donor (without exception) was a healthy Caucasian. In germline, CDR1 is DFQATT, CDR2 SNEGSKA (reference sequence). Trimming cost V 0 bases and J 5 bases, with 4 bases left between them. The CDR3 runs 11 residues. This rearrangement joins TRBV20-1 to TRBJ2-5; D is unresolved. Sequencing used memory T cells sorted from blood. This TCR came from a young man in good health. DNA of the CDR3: TGCAGTGCTAGAGATTATGAGACCCAGTACTTC. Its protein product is CSARDYETQYF.